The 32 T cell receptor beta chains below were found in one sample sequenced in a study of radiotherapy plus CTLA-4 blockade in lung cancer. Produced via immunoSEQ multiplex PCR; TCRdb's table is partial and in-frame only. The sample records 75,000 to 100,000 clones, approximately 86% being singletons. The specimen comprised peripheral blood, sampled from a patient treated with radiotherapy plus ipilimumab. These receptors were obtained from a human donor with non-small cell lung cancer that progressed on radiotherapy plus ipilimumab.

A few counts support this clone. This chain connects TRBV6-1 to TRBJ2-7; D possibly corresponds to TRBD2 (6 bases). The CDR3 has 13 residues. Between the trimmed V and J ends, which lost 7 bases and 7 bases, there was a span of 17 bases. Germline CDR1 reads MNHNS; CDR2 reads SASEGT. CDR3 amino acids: CASKTSWSGEQYF. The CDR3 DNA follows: TGTGCCAGCAAAACTAGCTGGAGTGGGGAGCAGTACTTC.

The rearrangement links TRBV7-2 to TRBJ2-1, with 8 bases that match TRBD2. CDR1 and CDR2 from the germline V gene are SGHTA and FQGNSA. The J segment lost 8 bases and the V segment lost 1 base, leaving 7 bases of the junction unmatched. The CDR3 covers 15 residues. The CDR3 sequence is CASSLESTSVYEQFF. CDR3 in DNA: TGTGCCAGCAGCTTAGAGTCGACTAGCGTCTATGAGCAGTTCTTC.

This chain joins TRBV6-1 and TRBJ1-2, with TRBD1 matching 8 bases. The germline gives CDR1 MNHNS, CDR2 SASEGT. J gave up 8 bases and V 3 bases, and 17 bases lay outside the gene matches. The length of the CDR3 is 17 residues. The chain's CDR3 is CASSEEGTGARMRGYTF. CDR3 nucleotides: TGTGCCAGCAGTGAGGAAGGGACAGGTGCCCGCATGAGGGGCTACACCTTC.

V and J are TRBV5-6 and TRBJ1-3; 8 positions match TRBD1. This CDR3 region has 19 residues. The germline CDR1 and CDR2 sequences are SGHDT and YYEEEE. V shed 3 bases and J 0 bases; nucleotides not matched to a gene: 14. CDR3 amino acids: CASSSNSGGRYISGNTIYF. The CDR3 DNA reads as TGTGCCAGCAGCTCGAACTCAGGGGGCAGATACATCTCTGGAAACACCATATATTTT.

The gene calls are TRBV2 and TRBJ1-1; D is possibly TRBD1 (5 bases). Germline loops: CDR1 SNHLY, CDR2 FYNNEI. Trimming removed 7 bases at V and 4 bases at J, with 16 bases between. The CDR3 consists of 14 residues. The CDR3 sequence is CASIERDGGTEAFF. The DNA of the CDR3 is TGTGCCAGCATCGAAAGGGACGGTGGCACTGAAGCTTTCTTT. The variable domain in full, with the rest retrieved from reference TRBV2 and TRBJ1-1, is EPEVTQTPSHQVTQMGQEVILRCVPISNHLYFYWYRQILGQKVEFLVSFYNNEISEKSEIFDDQFSVERPDGSNFTLKIRSTKLEDSAMYFCASIERDGGTEAFFGQGTRLTVV.

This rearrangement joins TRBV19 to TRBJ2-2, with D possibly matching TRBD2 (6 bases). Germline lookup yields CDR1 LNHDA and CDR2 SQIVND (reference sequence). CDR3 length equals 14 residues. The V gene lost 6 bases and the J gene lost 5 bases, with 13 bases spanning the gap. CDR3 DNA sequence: TGTGCCAGTAGCCCGGCAGGAGGGACCGGGGAGCTGTTTTTT. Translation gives CASSPAGGTGELFF.

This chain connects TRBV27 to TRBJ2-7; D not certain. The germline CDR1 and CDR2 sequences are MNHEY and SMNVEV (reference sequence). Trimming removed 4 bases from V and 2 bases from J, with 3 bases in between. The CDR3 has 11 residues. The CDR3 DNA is TGTGCCAGCAGTTCCCCCTACGAGCAGTACTTC. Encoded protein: CASSSPYEQYF.

The DNA of the CDR3 is TGTGCCAGCAGGGGGGCGGACAAAAGCAATCAGCCCCAGCATTTT. Its translation: CASRGADKSNQPQHF. The chain couples TRBV27 to TRBJ1-5; a weak D match, TRBD1 (6 bases). CDR3 length: 15 residues. Trimming left V 6 bases short and J 1 base short, with 13 bases between. Germline V CDR1 and CDR2: MNHEY, SMNVEV (reference sequence).

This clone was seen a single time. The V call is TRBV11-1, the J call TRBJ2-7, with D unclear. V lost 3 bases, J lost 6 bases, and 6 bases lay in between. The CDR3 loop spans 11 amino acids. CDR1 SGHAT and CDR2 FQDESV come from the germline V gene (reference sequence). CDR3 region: CASSLEFEQYF. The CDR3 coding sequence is TGTGCCAGCAGCTTGGAATTCGAGCAGTACTTC. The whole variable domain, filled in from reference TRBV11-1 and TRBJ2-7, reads EAEVAQSPRYKITEKSQAVAFWCDPISGHATLYWYRQILGQGPELLVQFQDESVVDDSQLPKDRFSAERLKGVDSTLKIQPAELGDSAMYLCASSLEFEQYFGPGTRLTVT.

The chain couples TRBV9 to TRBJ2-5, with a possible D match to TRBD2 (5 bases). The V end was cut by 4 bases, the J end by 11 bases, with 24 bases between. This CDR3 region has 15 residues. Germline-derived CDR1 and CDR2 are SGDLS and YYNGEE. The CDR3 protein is CASSPQPRSLGEQYF. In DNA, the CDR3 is TGTGCCAGCAGCCCCCAGCCTCGGTCCCTCGGGGAGCAGTACTTC.

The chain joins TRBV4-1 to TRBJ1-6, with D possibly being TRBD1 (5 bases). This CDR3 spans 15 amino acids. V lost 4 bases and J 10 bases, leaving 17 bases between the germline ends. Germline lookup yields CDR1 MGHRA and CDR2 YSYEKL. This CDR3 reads CASSPRDFAESPLHF. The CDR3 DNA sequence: TGCGCCAGCAGCCCGAGGGACTTTGCAGAATCACCCCTCCACTTT.

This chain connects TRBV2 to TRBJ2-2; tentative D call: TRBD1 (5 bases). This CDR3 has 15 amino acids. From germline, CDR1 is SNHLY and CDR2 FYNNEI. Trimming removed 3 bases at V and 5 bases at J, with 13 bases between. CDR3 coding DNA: TGTGCCAGCAGTGAGTGGGGCGCAGTGACCGGGGAGCTGTTTTTT. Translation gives CASSEWGAVTGELFF.

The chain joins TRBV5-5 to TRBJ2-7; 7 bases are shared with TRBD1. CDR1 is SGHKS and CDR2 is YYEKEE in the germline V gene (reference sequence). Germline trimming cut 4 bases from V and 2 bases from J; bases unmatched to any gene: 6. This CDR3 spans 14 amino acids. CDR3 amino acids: CASSPTGVAYEQYF. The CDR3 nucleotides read TGTGCCAGCAGCCCAACAGGGGTGGCCTACGAGCAGTACTTC.

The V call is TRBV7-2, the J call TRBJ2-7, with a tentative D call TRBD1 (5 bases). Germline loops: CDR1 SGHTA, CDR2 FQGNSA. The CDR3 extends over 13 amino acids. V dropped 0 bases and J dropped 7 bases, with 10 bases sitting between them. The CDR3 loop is CASSLAIQGEQYF. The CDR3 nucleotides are TGTGCCAGCAGCTTAGCGATCCAGGGAGAGCAGTACTTC.

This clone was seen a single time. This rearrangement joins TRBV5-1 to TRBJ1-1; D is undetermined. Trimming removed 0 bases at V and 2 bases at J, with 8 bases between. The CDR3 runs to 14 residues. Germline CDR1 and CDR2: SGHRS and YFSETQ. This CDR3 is CASSLGVINTEAFF. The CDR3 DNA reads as TGCGCCAGCAGCTTGGGGGTTATCAACACTGAAGCTTTCTTT.

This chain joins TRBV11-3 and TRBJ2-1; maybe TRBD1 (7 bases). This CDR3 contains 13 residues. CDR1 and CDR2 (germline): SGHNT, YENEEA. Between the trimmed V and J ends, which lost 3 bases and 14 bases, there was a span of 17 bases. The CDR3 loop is CASSFKEGATEFF. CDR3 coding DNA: TGTGCCAGCAGCTTTAAGGAGGGGGCTACGGAGTTCTTC.

The CDR3 DNA sequence: TGTGCCAGCAGCTGGAGACAGGGGAGTTACACCGGGGAGCTGTTTTTT. Protein sequence: CASSWRQGSYTGELFF. The chain is built from TRBV11-2 and TRBJ2-2; 8 bases line up with TRBD1. The CDR3 covers 16 residues. CDR1 SGHAT and CDR2 FQNNGV come from the germline V gene. After removal of 4 bases from V and 3 bases from J, the junction contained 7 bases not matched to a gene.

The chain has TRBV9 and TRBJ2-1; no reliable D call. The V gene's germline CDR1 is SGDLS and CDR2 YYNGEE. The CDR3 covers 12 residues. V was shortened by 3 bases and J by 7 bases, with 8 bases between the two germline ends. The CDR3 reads CASSGPLNEQFF. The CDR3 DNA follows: TGTGCCAGCAGCGGGCCCTTAAATGAGCAGTTCTTC.

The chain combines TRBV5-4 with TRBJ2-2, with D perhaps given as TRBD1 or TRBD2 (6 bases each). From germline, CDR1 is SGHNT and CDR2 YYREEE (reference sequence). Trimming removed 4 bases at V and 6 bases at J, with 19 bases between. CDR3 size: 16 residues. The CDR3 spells CASSEGGRAAAGELFF. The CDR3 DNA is TGTGCCAGCAGCGAGGGGGGACGCGCTGCCGCCGGGGAGCTGTTTTTT.

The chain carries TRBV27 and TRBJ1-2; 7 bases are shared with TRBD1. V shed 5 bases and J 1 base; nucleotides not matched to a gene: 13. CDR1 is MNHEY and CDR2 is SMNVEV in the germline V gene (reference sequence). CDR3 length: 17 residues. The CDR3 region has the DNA TGTGCCAGCAGTCCACAGGGGCTCGGGGGGTTTAACTATGGCTACACCTTC. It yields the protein CASSPQGLGGFNYGYTF.

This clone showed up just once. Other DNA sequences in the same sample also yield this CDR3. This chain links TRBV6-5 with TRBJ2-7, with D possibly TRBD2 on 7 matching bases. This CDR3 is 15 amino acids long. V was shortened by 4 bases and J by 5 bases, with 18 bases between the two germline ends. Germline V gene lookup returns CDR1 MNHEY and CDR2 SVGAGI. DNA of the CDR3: TGTGCCAGCAGTTCGATCGGGGACGGGGGGCACGAGCAGTACTTC. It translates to CASSSIGDGGHEQYF.

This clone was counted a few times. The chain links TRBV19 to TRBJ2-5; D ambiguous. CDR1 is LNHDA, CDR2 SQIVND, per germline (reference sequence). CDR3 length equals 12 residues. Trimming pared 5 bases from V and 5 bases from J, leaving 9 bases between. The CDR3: CASSYRGETQYF. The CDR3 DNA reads TGTGCCAGTAGTTATCGTGGGGAGACCCAGTACTTC. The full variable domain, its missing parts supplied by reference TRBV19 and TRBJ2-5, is DGGITQSPKYLFRKEGQNVTLSCEQNLNHDAMYWYRQDPGQGLRLIYYSQIVNDFQKGDIAEGYSVSREKKESFPLTVTSAQKNPTAFYLCASSYRGETQYFGPGTRLLVL.

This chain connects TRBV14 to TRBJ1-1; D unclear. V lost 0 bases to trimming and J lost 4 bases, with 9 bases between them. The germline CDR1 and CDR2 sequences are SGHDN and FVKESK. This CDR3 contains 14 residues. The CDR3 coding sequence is TGTGCCAGCAGCCAAGATCGAAGGGCCACTGAAGCTTTCTTT. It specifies CASSQDRRATEAFF.

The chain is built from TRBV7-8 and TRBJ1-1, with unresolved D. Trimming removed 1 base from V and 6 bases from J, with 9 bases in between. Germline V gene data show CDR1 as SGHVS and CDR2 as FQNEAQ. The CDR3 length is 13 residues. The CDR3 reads CASSLEISAEAFF. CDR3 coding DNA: TGTGCCAGCAGCTTAGAAATCTCGGCTGAAGCTTTCTTT. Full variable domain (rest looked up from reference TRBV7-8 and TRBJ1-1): GAGVSQSPRYKVAKRGQDVALRCDPISGHVSLFWYQQALGQGPEFLTYFQNEAQLDKSGLPSDRFFAERPEGSVSTLKIQRTQQEDSAVYLCASSLEISAEAFFGQGTRLTVV.

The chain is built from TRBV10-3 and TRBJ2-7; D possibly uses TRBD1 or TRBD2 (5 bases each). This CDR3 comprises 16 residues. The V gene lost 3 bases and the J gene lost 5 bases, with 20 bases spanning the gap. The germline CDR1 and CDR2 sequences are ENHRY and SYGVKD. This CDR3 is CAISEQAPRMGDEQYF. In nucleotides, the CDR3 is TGTGCCATCAGTGAACAGGCCCCTCGAATGGGAGACGAGCAGTACTTC.

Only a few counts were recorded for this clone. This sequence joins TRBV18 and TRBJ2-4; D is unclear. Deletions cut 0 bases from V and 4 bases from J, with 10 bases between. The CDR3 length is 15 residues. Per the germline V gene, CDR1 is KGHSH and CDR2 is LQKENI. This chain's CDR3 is CASSPPGIRKNIQYF. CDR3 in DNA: TGTGCCAGCTCACCACCGGGAATCAGAAAAAACATTCAGTACTTC.

As DNA, the CDR3 is TGTGCCAGCAGTCCCTCAGGACAGGGTTACGGCTACACCTTC. It specifies CASSPSGQGYGYTF. The chain has TRBV6-5 and TRBJ1-2, with 8 bases aligning to TRBD1. With 5 bases clipped from V and 8 bases from J, the junction kept 10 bases outside the gene matches. Germline loops: CDR1 MNHEY, CDR2 SVGAGI. The CDR3 extends over 14 amino acids.

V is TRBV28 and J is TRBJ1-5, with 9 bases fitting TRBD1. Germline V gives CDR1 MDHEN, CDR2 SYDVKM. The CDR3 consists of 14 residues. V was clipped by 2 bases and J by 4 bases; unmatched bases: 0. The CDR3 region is CASSLGTGNQPQHF. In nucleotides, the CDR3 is TGTGCCAGCAGTTTAGGGACAGGGAATCAGCCCCAGCATTTT.

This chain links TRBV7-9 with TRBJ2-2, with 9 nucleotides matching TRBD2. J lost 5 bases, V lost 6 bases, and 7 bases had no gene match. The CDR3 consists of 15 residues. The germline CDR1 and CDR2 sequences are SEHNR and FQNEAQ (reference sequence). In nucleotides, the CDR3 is TGTGCCAGCAGGAAGCGGGAGGCCGGGACCGGGGAGCTGTTTTTT. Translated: CASRKREAGTGELFF. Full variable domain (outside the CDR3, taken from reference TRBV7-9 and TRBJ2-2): DTGVSQNPRHKITKRGQNVTFRCDPISEHNRLYWYRQTLGQGPEFLTYFQNEAQLEKSRLLSDRFSAERPKGSFSTLEIQRTEQGDSAMYLCASRKREAGTGELFFGEGSRLTVL.

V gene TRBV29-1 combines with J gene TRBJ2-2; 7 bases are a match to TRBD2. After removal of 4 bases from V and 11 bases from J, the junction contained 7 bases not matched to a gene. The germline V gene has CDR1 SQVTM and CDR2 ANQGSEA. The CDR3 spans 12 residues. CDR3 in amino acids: CSVGGGTSELFF. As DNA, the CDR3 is TGCAGCGTTGGGGGGGGGACTTCAGAGCTGTTTTTT.

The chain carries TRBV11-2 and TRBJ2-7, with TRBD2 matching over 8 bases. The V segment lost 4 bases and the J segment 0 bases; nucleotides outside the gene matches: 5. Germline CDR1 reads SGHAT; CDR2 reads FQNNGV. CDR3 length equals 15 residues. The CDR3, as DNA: TGTGCCAGCAGCTCCGGGACTAGGAGCTCCTACGAGCAGTACTTC. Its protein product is CASSSGTRSSYEQYF.

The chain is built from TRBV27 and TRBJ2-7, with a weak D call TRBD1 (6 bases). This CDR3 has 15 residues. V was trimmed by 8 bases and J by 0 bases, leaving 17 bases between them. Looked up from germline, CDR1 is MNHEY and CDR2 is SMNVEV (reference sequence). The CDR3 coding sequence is TGTGCCAGCCAAGCCAACAGGGTCAGCTCCTACGAGCAGTACTTC. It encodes CASQANRVSSYEQYF.